The present T cell receptor beta chain was sequenced within a study of CD8 T cells in Susac syndrome. Random hexamers were used to reverse transcribe 0.5 to 1 ug of RNA. Amplification of TCR beta CDR3 across 54 Vbeta and 13 Jbeta was performed with immunoSEQ multiplex PCR. A single record per CDR3 protein comes from TCRdb applying MiXCR to the immunoSEQ multiplex PCR reads. Altogether around 190,000 distinct CDR3 sequences are present, over 85% being singletons, with the ten largest covering 0.085% to 0.11%. There are 14 residues in the CDR3. The germline V and J ends were trimmed by 1 base and 7 bases, with 13 bases remaining between them. Germline V gene sequence: CDR1 MNHNS, CDR2 SASEGT. The T cells that were sequenced for TCR beta were CD8+ and CD4+ cells from blood. Healthy donors, matched for age and sex, constituted the control group. It was negative isolation that provided the CD8+ and CD4+ T cells, whereas TEMRA cells were enriched by FACS.

This TCR came from a human donor in good health. The V call is TRBV6-1, the J call TRBJ2-5; D perhaps matches TRBD2 (5 bases). Specimen: CD4+ T cells from PBMCs. CDR3 bases: TGTGCCAGCAGTGAAGATGGGTCTCGGGGGACCCAGTACTTC. It codes for CASSEDGSRGTQYF.